The clone carrying this TCR beta chain was detected a few times. Germline V gene lookup returns CDR1 SGHDT and CDR2 YYEEEE. The CDR3 extends over 17 amino acids. Between the trimmed V and J ends, which lost 2 bases and 6 bases, there was a span of 23 bases. This entry is derived from a study of blood T cell repertoires in COVID-19. Data came from immunoSEQ multiplex PCR; TCRdb stores just in-frame clones and leaves some out. The data hold about 140,000 clones, with around 88% observed a single time. The clonotype originates from a woman aged 60-75 years with acute or convalescent COVID-19. Material: peripheral blood. The chain has TRBV5-6 and TRBJ1-1; D not certain. Here the CDR3 reads CASSFFRLGLINPEAFF. As DNA, the CDR3 is TGTGCCAGCAGCTTCTTCCGCTTGGGCCTTATAAACCCTGAAGCTTTCTTT.